This T cell receptor beta chain emerged from a study of blood T cell repertoires in COVID-19. This clone was recorded only once. The CDR3 is 16 amino acids. Losses at the gene ends were 1 base for V and 5 bases for J; bases not matched to a gene: 8. The germline gives CDR1 SGHDN, CDR2 FVKESK. The assay was immunoSEQ multiplex PCR, and TCRdb's table has in-frame clones only and misses some. Counted here are approximately 270,000 clones, approximately 90% occurring once; the ten biggest clones make up around 0.8%. The clonotype originates from a man aged 30-40 years with acute or convalescent COVID-19. Sequencing was done on a sample of peripheral blood. The genes are TRBV14 and TRBJ1-3, with TRBD1 matching 7 bases. CDR3 sequence (DNA): TGTGCCAGCAGCCAAGGAACAGGGGTTCGGAGAAACACCATATATTTT. Translation gives CASSQGTGVRRNTIYF.